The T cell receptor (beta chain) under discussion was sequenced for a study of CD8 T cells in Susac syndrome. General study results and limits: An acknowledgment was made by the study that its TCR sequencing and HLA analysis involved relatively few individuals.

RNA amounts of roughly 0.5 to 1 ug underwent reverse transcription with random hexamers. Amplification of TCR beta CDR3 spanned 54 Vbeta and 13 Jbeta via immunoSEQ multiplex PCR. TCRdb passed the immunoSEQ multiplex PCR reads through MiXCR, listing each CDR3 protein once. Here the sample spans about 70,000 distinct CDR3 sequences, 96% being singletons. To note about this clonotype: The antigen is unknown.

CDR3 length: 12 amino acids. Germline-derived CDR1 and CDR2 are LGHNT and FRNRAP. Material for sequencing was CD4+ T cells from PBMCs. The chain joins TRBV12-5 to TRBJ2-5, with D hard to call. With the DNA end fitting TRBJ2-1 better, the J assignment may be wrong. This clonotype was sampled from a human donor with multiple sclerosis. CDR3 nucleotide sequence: TGTGCTAGTGGTTTGACCCGAGAGACCCAGTTCTTC. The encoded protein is CASGLTRETQFF.